This record concerns one T cell receptor (beta chain) sequence. The sample originates from a study of monozygotic twins with inflammatory bowel disease. CDR3 length: 13 amino acids. Looked up from germline, CDR1 is SGHTA and CDR2 is FQGNSA. The quantity of total RNA per TCR library was approximately 3.5 ug. TCRdb re-called the 5' RACE reads; one entry per CDR3 protein, DNA not given. Recorded for this sample: 200,000 to 250,000 distinct CDR3 sequences. The genes are TRBV7-2 and TRBJ2-1. This TCR derives from a human donor with ulcerative colitis or Crohn's disease, or a healthy co-twin of an affected twin (not recorded which). Sample: blood. The CDR3 reads CASSFALQMWQFF.